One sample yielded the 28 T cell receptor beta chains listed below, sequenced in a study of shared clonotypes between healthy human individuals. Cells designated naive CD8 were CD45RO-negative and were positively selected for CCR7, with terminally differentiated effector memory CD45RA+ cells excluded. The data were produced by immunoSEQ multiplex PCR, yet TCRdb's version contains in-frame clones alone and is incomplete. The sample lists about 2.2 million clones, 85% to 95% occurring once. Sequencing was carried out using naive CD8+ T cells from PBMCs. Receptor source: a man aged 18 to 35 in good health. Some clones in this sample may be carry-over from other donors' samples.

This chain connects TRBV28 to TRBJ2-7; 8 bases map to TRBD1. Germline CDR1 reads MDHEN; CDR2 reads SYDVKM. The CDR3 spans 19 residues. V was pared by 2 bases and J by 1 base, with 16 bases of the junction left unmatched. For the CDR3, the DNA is TGTGCCAGCAGTTTAGAGGGTGCAGGGGGCATCACAATTTCCTACGAGCAGTACTTC. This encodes CASSLEGAGGITISYEQYF.

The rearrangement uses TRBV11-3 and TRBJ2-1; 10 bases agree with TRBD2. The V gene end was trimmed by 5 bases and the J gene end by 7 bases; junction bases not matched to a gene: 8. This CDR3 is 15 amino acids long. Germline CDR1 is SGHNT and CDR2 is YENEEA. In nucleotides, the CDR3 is TGTGCCAGCAGCCCCAGGACTAGCGGCCCTAATGAGCAGTTCTTC. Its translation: CASSPRTSGPNEQFF.

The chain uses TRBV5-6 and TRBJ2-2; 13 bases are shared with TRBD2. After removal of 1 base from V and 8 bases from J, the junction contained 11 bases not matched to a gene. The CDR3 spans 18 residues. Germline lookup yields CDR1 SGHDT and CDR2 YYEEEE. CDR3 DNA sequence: TGTGCCAGCAGCTTGCTTTCGGGACTAGCGGGATTTGCAGGGGAGCTGTTTTTT. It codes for CASSLLSGLAGFAGELFF.

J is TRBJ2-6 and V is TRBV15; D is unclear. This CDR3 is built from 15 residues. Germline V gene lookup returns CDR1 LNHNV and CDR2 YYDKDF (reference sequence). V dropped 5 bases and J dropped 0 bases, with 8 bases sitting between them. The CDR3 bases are TGTGCCACCAGCTCACCGCACTCTGGGGCCAACGTCCTGACTTTC. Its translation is CATSSPHSGANVLTF.

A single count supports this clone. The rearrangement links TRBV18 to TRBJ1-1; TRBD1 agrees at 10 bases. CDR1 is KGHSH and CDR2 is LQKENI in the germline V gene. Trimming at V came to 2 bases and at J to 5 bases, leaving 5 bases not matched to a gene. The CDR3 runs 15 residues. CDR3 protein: CASSPGQGGRTEAFF. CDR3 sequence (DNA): TGTGCCAGCTCACCAGGACAGGGGGGAAGAACTGAAGCTTTCTTT. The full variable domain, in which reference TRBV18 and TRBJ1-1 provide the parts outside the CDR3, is NAGVMQNPRHLVRRRGQEARLRCSPMKGHSHVYWYRQLPEEGLKFMVYLQKENIIDESGMPKERFSAEFPKEGPSILRIQQVVRGDSAAYFCASSPGQGGRTEAFFGQGTRLTVV.

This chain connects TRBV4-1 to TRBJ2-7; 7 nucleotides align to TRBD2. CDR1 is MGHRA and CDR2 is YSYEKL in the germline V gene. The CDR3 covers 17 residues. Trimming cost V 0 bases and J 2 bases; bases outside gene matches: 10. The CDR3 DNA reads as TGCGCCAGCAGCCAAGATGAGTTGCGGGAGACGACCTACGAGCAGTACTTC. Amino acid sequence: CASSQDELRETTYEQYF.

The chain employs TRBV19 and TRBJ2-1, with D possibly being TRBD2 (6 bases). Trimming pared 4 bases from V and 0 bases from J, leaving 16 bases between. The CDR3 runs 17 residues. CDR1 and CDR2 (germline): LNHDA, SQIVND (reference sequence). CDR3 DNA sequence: TGTGCCAGTAGTACCCGGGGAGGACCTAGCTCCTACAATGAGCAGTTCTTC. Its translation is CASSTRGGPSSYNEQFF.

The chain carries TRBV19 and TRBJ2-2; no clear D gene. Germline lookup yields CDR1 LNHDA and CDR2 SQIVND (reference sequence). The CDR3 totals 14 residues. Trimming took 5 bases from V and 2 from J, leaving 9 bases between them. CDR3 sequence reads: CASSETSNTGELFF. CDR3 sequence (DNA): TGTGCCAGTAGTGAGACAAGTAACACCGGGGAGCTGTTTTTT.

The chain's CDR3 is CASRGGQGEGLYEQYF. The CDR3 DNA reads as TGTGCCAGCAGGGGGGGACAGGGTGAGGGACTATACGAGCAGTACTTC. The chain employs TRBV2 and TRBJ2-7, with TRBD1 matching over 9 bases. This CDR3 is built from 16 residues. Germline CDR1 reads SNHLY; CDR2 reads FYNNEI. Losses at the gene ends were 6 bases for V and 4 bases for J; bases not matched to a gene: 13.

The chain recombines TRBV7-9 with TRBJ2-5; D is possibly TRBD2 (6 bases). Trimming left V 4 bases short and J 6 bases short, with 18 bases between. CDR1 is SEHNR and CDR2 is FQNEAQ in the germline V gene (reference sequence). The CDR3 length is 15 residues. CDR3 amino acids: CASSSGLPGGKTQYF. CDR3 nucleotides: TGTGCCAGCAGCTCGGGACTTCCTGGGGGGAAGACCCAGTACTTC.

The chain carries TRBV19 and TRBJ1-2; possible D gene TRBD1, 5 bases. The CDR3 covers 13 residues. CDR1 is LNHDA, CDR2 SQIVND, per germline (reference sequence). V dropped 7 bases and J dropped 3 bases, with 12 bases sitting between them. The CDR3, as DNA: TGTGCCAGTAATAACGGGGCCTACTATGGCTACACCTTC. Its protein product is CASNNGAYYGYTF. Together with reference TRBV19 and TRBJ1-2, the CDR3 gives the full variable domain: DGGITQSPKYLFRKEGQNVTLSCEQNLNHDAMYWYRQDPGQGLRLIYYSQIVNDFQKGDIAEGYSVSREKKESFPLTVTSAQKNPTAFYLCASNNGAYYGYTFGSGTRLTVV.

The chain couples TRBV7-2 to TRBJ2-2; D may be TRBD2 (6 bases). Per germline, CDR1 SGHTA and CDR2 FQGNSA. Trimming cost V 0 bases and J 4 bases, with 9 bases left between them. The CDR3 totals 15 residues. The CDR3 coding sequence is TGTGCCAGCAGCTTAGCGCGGGACCTCACCGGGGAGCTGTTTTTT. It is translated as CASSLARDLTGELFF. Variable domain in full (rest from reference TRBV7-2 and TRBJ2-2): GAGVSQSPSNKVTEKGKDVELRCDPISGHTALYWYRQSLGQGLEFLIYFQGNSAPDKSGLPSDRFSAERTGGSVSTLTIQRTQQEDSAVYLCASSLARDLTGELFFGEGSRLTVL.

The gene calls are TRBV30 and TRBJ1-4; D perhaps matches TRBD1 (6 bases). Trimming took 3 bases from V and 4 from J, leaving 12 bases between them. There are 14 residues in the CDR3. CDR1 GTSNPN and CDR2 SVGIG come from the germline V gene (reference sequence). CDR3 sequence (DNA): TGTGCCTGGAGCCGCCGGACAGTTAATGAAAAACTGTTTTTT. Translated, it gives CAWSRRTVNEKLFF. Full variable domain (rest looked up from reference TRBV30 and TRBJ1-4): SQTIHQWPATLVQPVGSPLSLECTVEGTSNPNLYWYRQAAGRGLQLLFYSVGIGQISSEVPQNLSASRPQDRQFILSSKKLLLSDSGFYLCAWSRRTVNEKLFFGSGTQLSVL.

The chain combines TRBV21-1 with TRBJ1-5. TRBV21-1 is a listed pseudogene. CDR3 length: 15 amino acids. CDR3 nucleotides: TGTGCCAGCAGCAAAGGGCAGACTACCAATCAGCCCCAGCATTTT. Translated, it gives CASSKGQTTNQPQHF.

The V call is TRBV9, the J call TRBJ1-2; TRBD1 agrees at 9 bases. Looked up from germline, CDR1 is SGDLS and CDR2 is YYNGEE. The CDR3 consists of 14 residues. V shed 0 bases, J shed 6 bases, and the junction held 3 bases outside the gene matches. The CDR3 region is CASSVEWTGDGYTF. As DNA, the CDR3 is TGTGCCAGCAGCGTAGAATGGACAGGGGATGGCTACACCTTC.

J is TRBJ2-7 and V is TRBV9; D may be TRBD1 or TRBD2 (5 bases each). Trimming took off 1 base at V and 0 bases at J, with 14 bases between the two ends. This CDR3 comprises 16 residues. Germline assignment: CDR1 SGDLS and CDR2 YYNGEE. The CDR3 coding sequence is TGTGCCAGCAGCGTAAACCGGGACCTGGACTCCTACGAGCAGTACTTC. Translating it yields CASSVNRDLDSYEQYF.

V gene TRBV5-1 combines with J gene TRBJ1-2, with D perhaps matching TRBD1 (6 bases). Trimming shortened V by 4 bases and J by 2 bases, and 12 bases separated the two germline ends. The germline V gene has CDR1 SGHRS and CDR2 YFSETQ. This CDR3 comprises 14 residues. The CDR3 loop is CASSEDRVNYGYTF. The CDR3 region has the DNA TGCGCCAGCAGCGAGGACAGAGTAAACTATGGCTACACCTTC. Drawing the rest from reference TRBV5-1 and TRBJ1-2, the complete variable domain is KAGVTQTPRYLIKTRGQQVTLSCSPISGHRSVSWYQQTPGQGLQFLFEYFSETQRNKGNFPGRFSGRQFSNSRSEMNVSTLELGDSALYLCASSEDRVNYGYTFGSGTRLTVV.

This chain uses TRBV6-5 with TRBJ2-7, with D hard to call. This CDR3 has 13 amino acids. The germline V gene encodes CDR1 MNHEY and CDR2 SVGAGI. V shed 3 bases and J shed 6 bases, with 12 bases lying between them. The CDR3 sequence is CASSYADWSEQYF. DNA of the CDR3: TGTGCCAGCAGTTATGCCGACTGGAGCGAGCAGTACTTC.

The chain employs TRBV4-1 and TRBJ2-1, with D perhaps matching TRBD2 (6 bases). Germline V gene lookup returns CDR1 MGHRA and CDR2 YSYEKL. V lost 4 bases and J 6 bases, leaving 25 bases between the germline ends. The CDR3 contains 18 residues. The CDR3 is CASSPRAGGTEVGNEQFF. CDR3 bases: TGCGCCAGCAGCCCTCGGGCTGGCGGGACGGAGGTGGGCAATGAGCAGTTCTTC.

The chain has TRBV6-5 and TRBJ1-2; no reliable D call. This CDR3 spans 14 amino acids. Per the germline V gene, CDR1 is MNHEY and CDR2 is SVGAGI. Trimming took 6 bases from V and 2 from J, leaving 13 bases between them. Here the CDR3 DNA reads TGTGCCAGCAGCCCCCGAGCGGGGAACTATGGCTACACCTTC. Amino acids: CASSPRAGNYGYTF.

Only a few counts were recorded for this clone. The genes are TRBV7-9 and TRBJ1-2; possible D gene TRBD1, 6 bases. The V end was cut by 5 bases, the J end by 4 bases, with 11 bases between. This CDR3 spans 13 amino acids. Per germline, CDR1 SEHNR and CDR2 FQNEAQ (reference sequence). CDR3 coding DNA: TGTGCCAGCAGCCTACAGGGCTTCTATGGCTACACCTTC. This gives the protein CASSLQGFYGYTF.

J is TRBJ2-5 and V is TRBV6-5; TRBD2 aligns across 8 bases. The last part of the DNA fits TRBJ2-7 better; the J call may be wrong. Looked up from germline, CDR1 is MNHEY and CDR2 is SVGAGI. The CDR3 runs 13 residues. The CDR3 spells CASRRSGNYEQYF. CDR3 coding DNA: TGTGCCAGCAGACGTAGCGGGAACTACGAGCAGTACTTC.

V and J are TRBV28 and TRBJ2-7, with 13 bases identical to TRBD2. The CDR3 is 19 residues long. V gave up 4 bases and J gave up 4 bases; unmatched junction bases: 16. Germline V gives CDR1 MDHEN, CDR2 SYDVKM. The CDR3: CASSSWTMRTSGSGYEQYF. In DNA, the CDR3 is TGTGCCAGCAGTTCGTGGACCATGAGGACTAGCGGGAGTGGTTACGAGCAGTACTTC.

CDR3 protein: CASSLGPSPGRFSGNTIYF. In DNA, the CDR3 is TGTGCCAGCAGCTTAGGTCCGAGCCCGGGACGGTTCTCTGGAAACACCATATATTTT. V gene TRBV11-2 combines with J gene TRBJ1-3; possibly TRBD1 for D (5 bases). Deletions cut 1 base from V and 0 bases from J, with 19 bases between. Looked up from germline, CDR1 is SGHAT and CDR2 is FQNNGV. The length of the CDR3 is 19 residues.

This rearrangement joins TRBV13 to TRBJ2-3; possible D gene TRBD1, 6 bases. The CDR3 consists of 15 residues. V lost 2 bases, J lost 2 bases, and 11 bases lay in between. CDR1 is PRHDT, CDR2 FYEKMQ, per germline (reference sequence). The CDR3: CASSLKQGHTDTQYF. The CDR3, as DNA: TGTGCCAGCAGCTTAAAACAGGGACACACAGATACGCAGTATTTT.

CDR3 DNA sequence: TGTGCCAGCAGTTTAACCACTAGCGGGAGGGGGCAGTATTTT. This encodes CASSLTTSGRGQYF. J is TRBJ2-3 and V is TRBV27; 13 bases align to TRBD2. The germline CDR1 and CDR2 sequences are MNHEY and SMNVEV (reference sequence). The CDR3 loop spans 14 amino acids. V was clipped by 2 bases and J by 11 bases; unmatched bases: 4.

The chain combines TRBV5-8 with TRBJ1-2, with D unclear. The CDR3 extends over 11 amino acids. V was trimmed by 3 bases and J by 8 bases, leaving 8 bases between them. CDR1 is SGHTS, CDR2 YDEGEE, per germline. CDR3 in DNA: TGTGCCAGCAGCTCCATGGGGGGCTACACCTTC. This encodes CASSSMGGYTF.

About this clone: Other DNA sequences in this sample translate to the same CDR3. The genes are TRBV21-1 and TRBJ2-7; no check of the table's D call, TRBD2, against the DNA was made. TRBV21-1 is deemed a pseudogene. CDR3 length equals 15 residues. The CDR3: CASSSRTSGSYEQYF. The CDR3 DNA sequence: TGTGCCAGCAGCAGCCGGACTAGCGGGAGCTACGAGCAGTACTTC.